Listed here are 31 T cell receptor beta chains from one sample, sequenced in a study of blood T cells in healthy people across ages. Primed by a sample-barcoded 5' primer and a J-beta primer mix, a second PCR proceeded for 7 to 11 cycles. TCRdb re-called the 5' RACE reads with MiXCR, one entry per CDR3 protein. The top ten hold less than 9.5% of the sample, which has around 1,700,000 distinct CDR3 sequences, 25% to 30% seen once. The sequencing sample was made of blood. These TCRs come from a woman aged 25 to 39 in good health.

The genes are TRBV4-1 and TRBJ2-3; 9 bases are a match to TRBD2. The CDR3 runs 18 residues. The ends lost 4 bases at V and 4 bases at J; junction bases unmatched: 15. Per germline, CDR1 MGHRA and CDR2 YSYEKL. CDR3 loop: CASSRPRAGTSIPDTQYF. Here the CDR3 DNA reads TGCGCCAGCAGCCGCCCCCGGGCGGGGACTAGCATCCCAGATACGCAGTATTTT.

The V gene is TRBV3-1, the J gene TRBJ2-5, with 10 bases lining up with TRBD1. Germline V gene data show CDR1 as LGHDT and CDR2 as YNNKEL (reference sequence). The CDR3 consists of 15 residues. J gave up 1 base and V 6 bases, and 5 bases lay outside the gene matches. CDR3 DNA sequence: TGTGCCAGCAGGGCGGGACAGGGGATCCAAGAGACCCAGTACTTC. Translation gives CASRAGQGIQETQYF.

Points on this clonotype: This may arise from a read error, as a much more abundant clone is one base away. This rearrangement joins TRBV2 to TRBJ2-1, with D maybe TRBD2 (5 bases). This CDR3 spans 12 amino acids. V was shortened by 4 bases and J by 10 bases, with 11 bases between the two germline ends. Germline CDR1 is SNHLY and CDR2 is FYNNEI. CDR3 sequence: CASSGAAYEQFF. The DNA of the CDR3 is TGTGCCAGCAGTGGAGCGGCCTACGAGCAGTTCTTC. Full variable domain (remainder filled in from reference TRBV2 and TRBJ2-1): EPEVTQTPSHQVTQMGQEVILRCVPISNHLYFYWYRQILGQKVEFLVSFYNNEISEKSEIFDDQFSVERPDGSNFTLKIRSTKLEDSAMYFCASSGAAYEQFFGPGTRLTVL.

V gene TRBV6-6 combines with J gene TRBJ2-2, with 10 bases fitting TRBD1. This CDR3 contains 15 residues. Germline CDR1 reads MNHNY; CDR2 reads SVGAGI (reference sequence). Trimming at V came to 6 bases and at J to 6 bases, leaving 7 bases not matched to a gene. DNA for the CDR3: TGTGCCAGCAGGCCGGGACAGGGGAAGTCCGGGGAGCTGTTTTTT. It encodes CASRPGQGKSGELFF.

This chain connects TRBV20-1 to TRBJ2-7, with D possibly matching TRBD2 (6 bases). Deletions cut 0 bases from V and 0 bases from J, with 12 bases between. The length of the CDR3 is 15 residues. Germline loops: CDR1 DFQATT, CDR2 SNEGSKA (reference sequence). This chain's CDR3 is CSARDLAPSSYEQYF. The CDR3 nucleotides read TGCAGTGCTAGAGATCTAGCGCCTAGCTCCTACGAGCAGTACTTC.

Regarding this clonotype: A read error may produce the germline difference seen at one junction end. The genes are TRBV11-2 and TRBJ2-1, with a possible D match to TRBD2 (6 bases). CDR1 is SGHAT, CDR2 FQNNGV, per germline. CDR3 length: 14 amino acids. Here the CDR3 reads CTSSLREVGNEQFF. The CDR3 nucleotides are TGTACCAGCAGCTTAAGGGAGGTGGGGAATGAGCAGTTCTTC.

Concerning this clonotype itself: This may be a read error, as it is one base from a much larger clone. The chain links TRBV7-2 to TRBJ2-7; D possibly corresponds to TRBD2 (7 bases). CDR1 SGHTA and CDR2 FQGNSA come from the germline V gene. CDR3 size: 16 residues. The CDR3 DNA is TGTGCCAGCAGCTTTCCCAGGGGAGGGTCCTCCTACGAGCAGGACTTC. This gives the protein CASSFPRGGSSYEQDF.

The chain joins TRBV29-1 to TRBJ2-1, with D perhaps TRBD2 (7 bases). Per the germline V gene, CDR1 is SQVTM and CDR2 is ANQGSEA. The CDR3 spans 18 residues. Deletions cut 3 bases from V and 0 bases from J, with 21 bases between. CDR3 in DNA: TGCAGCGTTGAGGATGGGGGGGCTTTGTCAAGCTCCTACAATGAGCAGTTCTTC. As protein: CSVEDGGALSSSYNEQFF.

The CDR3 DNA follows: TGCAGCTTCAGGCGGGGTTCGTACAATGAGCAGTTCTTC. Residues: CSFRRGSYNEQFF. The chain uses TRBV29-1 and TRBJ2-1, with D maybe TRBD2 (6 bases). Trimming took 8 bases from V and 4 from J, leaving 15 bases between them. The CDR3 runs to 13 residues. The germline V gene encodes CDR1 SQVTM and CDR2 ANQGSEA.

The CDR3 coding sequence is TGCAGTGCTATACTTCTCGGGGGGGACTCCTACGAGCAGTACTTC. This sequence encodes CSAILLGGDSYEQYF. The genes are TRBV20-1 and TRBJ2-7, with 8 bases matching TRBD2. With V trimmed by 4 bases and J by 0 bases, 8 bases remained unmatched. The CDR3 loop spans 15 amino acids. The germline CDR1 and CDR2 sequences are DFQATT and SNEGSKA (reference sequence).

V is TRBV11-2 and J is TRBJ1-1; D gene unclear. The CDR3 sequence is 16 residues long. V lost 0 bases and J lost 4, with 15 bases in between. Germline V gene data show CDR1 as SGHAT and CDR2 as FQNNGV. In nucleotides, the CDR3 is TGTGCCAGCAGCTTAGAAAAGGAGAAATTGATCACTGAAGCTTTCTTT. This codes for CASSLEKEKLITEAFF.

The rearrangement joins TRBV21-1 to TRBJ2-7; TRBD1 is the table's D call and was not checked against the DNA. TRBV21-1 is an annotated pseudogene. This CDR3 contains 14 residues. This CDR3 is CPSSNRDRDYEQYF. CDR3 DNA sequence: TGTCCCAGCAGCAACCGGGACAGAGACTACGAGCAGTACTTC.

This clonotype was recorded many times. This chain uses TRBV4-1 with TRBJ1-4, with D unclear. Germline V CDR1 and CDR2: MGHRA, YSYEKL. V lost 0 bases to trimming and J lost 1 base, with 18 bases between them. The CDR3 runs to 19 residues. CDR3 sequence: CASSQEAGSPFGTNEKLFF. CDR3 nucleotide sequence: TGCGCCAGCAGCCAAGAAGCAGGTTCCCCCTTCGGAACTAATGAAAAACTGTTTTTT.

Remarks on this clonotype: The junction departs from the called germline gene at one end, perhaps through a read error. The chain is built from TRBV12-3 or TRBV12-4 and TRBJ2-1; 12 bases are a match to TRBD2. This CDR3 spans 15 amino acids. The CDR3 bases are TGTACCAGCAGTTTAAGACTAGCGGGAGCAGGTGAGCAGTTCTTC. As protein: CTSSLRLAGAGEQFF.

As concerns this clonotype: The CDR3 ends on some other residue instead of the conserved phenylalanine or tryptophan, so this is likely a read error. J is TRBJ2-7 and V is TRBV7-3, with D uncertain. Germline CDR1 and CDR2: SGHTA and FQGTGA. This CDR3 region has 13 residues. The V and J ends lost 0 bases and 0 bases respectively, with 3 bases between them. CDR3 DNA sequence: TGTGCCAGCAGCTTAACCAGCTCCTACGAGCAGTACTGC. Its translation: CASSLTSSYEQYC.

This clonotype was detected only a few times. DNA of the CDR3: TGTGCCAGCAGCCTAAAGGGCTTGCAGTACTTC. Encoded protein: CASSLKGLQYF. This chain joins TRBV11-2 and TRBJ2-5; D gene uncertain. This CDR3 is 11 amino acids long. Trimming stripped 5 bases from V and 11 bases from J, with 12 bases between. Germline V gives CDR1 SGHAT, CDR2 FQNNGV.

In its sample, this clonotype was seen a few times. CDR3 amino acids: CASSHKAISYEQYF. The CDR3 region has the DNA TGTGCCAGCTCCCATAAGGCTATCTCCTACGAGCAGTACTTC. This rearrangement joins TRBV18 to TRBJ2-7; D is ambiguous. The CDR3 consists of 14 residues. The ends were cut back, 6 bases at V and 0 bases at J, with 12 bases in the middle. Germline V gives CDR1 KGHSH, CDR2 LQKENI.

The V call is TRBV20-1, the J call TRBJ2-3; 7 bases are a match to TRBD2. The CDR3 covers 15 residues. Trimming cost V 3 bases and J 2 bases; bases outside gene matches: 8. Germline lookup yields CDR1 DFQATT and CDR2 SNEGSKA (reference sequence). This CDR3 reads CSASLSGVYTDTQYF. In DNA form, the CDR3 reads TGCAGTGCTAGCCTGAGCGGGGTTTACACAGATACGCAGTATTTT.

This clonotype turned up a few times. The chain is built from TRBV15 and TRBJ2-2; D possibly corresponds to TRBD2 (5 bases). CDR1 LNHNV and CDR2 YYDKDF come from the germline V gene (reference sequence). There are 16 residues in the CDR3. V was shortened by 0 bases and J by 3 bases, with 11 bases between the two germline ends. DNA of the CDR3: TGTGCCACCAGCAGAGATTGGACTGGAGACACCGGGGAGCTGTTTTTT. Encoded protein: CATSRDWTGDTGELFF.

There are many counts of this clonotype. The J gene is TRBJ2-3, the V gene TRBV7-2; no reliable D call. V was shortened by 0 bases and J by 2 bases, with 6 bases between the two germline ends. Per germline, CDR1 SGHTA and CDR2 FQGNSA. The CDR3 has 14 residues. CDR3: CASSLAVITDTQYF. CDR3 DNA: TGTGCCAGCAGCTTAGCGGTAATCACAGATACGCAGTATTTT.

DNA for the CDR3: TGTGCCAGCAGCTTGGACGGACAGGGATTTACTGAAGCTTTCTTT. Encoded protein: CASSLDGQGFTEAFF. This chain connects TRBV5-6 to TRBJ1-1; TRBD1 agrees at 8 bases. The CDR3 length is 15 residues. The J segment lost 5 bases and the V segment lost 0 bases, leaving 6 bases of the junction unmatched. Germline CDR1 reads SGHDT; CDR2 reads YYEEEE.

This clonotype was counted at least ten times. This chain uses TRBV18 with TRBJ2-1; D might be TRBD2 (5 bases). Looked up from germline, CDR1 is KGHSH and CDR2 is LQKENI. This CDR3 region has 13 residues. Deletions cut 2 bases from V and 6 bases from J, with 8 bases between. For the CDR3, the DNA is TGTGCCAGCTCACCATCAGAGGGCAATGAGCAGTTCTTC. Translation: CASSPSEGNEQFF. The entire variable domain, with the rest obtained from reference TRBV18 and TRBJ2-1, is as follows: NAGVMQNPRHLVRRRGQEARLRCSPMKGHSHVYWYRQLPEEGLKFMVYLQKENIIDESGMPKERFSAEFPKEGPSILRIQQVVRGDSAAYFCASSPSEGNEQFFGPGTRLTVL.

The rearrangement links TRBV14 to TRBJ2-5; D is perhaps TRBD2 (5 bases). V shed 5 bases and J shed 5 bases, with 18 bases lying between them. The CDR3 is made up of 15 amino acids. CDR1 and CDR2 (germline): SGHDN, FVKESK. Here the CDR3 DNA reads TGTGCCAGCAGCTCTGACGGTCTCGGGGTTGAGACCCAGTACTTC. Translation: CASSSDGLGVETQYF.

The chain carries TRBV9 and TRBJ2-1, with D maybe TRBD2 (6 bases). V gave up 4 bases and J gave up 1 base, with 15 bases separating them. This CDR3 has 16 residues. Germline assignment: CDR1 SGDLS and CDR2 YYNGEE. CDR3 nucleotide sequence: TGTGCCAGCAGCCCGCCAGCGGGTATTTCCTACAATGAGCAGTTCTTC. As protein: CASSPPAGISYNEQFF.

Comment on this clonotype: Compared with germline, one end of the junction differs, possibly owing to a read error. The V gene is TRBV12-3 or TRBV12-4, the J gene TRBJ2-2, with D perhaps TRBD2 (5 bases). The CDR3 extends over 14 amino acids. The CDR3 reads CASSLGLGAGERFF. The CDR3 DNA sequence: TGTGCCAGCAGTTTAGGCTTAGGAGCCGGGGAGCGGTTTTTT.

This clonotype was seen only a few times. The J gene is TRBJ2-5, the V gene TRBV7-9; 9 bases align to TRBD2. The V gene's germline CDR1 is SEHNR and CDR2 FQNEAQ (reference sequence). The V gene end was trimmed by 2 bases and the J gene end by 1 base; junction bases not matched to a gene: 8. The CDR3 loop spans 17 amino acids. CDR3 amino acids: CASSLIGLAKSQETQYF. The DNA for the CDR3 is TGTGCCAGCAGCTTAATTGGACTAGCGAAGTCCCAAGAGACCCAGTACTTC.

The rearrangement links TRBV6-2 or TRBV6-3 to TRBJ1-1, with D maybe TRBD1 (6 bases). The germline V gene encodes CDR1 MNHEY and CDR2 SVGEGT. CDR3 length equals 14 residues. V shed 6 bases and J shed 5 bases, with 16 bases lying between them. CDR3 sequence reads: CASRTGRRGTEAFF. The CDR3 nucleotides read TGTGCCAGCAGAACCGGACGGAGGGGGACTGAAGCTTTCTTT.

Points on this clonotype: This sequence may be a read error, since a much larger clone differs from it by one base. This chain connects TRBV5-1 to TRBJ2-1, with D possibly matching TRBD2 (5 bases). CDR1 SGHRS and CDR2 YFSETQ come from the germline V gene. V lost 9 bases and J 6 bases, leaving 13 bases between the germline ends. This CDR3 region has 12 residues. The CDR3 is CANGIESNEQFF. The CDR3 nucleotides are TGCGCCAACGGGATAGAGAGCAATGAGCAGTTCTTC. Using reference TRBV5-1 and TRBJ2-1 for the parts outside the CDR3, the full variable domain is KAGVTQTPRYLIKTRGQQVTLSCSPISGHRSVSWYQQTPGQGLQFLFEYFSETQRNKGNFPGRFSGRQFSNSRSEMNVSTLELGDSALYLCANGIESNEQFFGPGTRLTVL.

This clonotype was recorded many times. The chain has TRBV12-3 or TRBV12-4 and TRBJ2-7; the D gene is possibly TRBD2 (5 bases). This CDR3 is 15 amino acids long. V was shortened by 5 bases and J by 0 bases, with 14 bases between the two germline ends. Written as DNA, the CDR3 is TGTGCCAGCAGTGCTTCGGGAAGAAGCTCCTACGAGCAGTACTTC. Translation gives CASSASGRSSYEQYF.

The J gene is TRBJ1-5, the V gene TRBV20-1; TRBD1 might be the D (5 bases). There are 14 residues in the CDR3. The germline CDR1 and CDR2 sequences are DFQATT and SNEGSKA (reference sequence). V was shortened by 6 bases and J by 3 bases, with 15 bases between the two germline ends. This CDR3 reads CSAREGSFNQPQHF. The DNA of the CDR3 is TGCAGTGCCAGGGAGGGGTCCTTCAATCAGCCCCAGCATTTT.

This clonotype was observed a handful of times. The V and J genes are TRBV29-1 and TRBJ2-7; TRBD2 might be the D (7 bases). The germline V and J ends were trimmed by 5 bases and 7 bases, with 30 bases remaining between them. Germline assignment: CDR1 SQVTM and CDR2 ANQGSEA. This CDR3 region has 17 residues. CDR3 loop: CSVKGGGHRGANGEQYF. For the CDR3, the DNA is TGCAGCGTTAAAGGGGGGGGACACCGTGGTGCCAACGGAGAGCAGTACTTC.